This TCR beta chain stems from a study of blood T cell repertoires in COVID-19. CDR3 length: 17 residues. From germline, CDR1 is LGHDT and CDR2 YNNKEL (reference sequence). With 10 bases clipped from V and 4 bases from J, the junction kept 14 bases outside the gene matches. The authors' processing: Estimated nucleated cell counts came from reference gene primer amplification. The assay was immunoSEQ multiplex PCR, and TCRdb's table has in-frame clones only and misses some. From that table come the V and J calls and clone size; the DNA was used to work out D and trimming. This sample has 120,000 or so clones, with approximately 90% found just once. This clone turned up a few times.

Sequencing input: peripheral blood. This chain connects TRBV3-1 (or the pseudogene TRBV3-2) to TRBJ2-2, with 11 bases fitting TRBD2. The source is a man aged 50 or older with acute or convalescent COVID-19. The CDR3, as DNA: TGTGCCACCCCGGGACTAGCGGCCAAAGAGGGCACCGGGGAGCTGTTTTTT. Encoded protein: CATPGLAAKEGTGELFF.